Listed below are T cell receptor beta chains from one sample, sequenced in a study of CD8 T cells in Susac syndrome. TCRdb re-analysed the immunoSEQ multiplex PCR reads in MiXCR, keeping a single row per CDR3 protein. The data show 170,000 or so distinct CDR3 sequences, roughly 94% seen once. Material: CD4+ T cells from PBMCs. Receptors originate from a human donor with Susac syndrome. Each CDR3 is given without its conserved first and last residue. A D gene is named only where the DNA matches it firmly. The size field is filled for only some rows; it gives once, few, many or a size class.

cdr3_aa clone_size cdr3_length d_call j_call v_call
TPQGDYTDTQY - 11 - TRBJ2-3 TRBV20-1
AWSLPRTSNPSEQY - 14 TRBD2 TRBJ2-7 TRBV30
SARDSSGWETQY once 12 - TRBJ2-5 TRBV20-1
ASSSGQGITSPQH - 13 TRBD1 TRBJ1-5 TRBV18
ASSLGQGALPATQY - 14 - TRBJ2-3 TRBV13
SARMLDFYGYT - 11 - TRBJ1-2 TRBV20-1
ASIPQRHTEAF - 11 - TRBJ1-1 TRBV30
ASSQVRQETQY - 11 - TRBJ2-5 TRBV3-1
ASSLQGLNSPLH - 12 - TRBJ1-6 TRBV7-9
ATSRDPGRNYGYT - 13 - TRBJ1-2 TRBV15
ASSYAGGQETQY - 12 TRBD2 TRBJ2-5 TRBV28
ASSEFGGLKGSYT - 13 - TRBJ1-2 TRBV25-1
ASSLTGISYEQY - 12 - TRBJ2-7 TRBV28
ASSPGGRGYDIDTQY - 15 TRBD2 TRBJ2-3 TRBV7-2
ASAPEQGQPQH - 11 - TRBJ1-5 TRBV6-4
SVEAREGAYDYT - 12 - TRBJ1-2 TRBV29-1
ASSAGQINEQF - 11 TRBD1 TRBJ2-1 TRBV2
ASSPLVAVTSTDTQY - 15 - TRBJ2-3 TRBV13
ASSNRGRGLNTGELF - 15 TRBD1 TRBJ2-2 TRBV11-1
AWSLGQGKPEAF - 12 TRBD1 TRBJ1-1 TRBV30
SASGGGSTDTQY once 12 TRBD2 TRBJ2-3 TRBV20-1
SARVIGGFSNQPQH - 14 - TRBJ1-5 TRBV20-1
ASIPLAGGTDTQY - 13 TRBD2 TRBJ2-3 TRBV28
ASSSLSGYNEQF - 12 - TRBJ2-1 TRBV7-2
AWSAGINEQY once 10 - TRBJ2-7 TRBV30
AWSVLGDEQY - 10 - TRBJ2-7 TRBV30
ASSPLSRVGNEQF - 13 - TRBJ2-1 TRBV11-2
ASSNTGQGARNEQF - 14 TRBD1 TRBJ2-1 TRBV19
ASSVSSRGYQETQY once 14 - TRBJ2-5 TRBV9
AHTGGSGSSYNEQF once 14 TRBD2 TRBJ2-1 TRBV30
ASSRRSRARGYGYT - 14 - TRBJ1-2 TRBV28
ASSLEGGSMNTEAF - 14 - TRBJ1-1 TRBV5-1
AWSSGETQY - 9 - TRBJ2-3 TRBV30
ASSLANSPRVPQH once 13 - TRBJ1-5 TRBV7-8
ASGRDGYNEQF few 11 - TRBJ2-1 TRBV6-6
ASSQAPGTYEQY - 12 - TRBJ2-7 TRBV4-1